One sample yielded the 17 T cell receptor beta chains listed below, sequenced in a study of tumour-infiltrating T cells in Burkitt lymphoma. Sequencing used immunoSEQ multiplex PCR; TCRdb keeps in-frame clones, though not all of them. The sample holds approximately 500 clones; roughly 12% are singletons and the top ten take about 12%. Material: tumor tissue. These receptors all come from a human donor with Burkitt lymphoma.

The chain has TRBV19 and TRBJ2-2; D gene unclear. Trimming took off 7 bases at V and 4 bases at J, with 13 bases between the two ends. This CDR3 has 14 residues. From germline, CDR1 is LNHDA and CDR2 SQIVND (reference sequence). In DNA form, the CDR3 reads TGTGCCAGTATGGTGGCAGACGGCACCGGGGAGCTGTTTTTT. Translated, it gives CASMVADGTGELFF.

This clone has just a few counts. The chain links TRBV18 to TRBJ2-7; no definite D call. From germline, CDR1 is KGHSH and CDR2 LQKENI. V was shortened by 2 bases and J by 4 bases, with 6 bases between the two germline ends. The CDR3 sequence is 12 residues long. Here the CDR3 reads CASSPGEYEQYF. The CDR3 DNA is TGTGCCAGCTCACCAGGAGAATACGAGCAGTACTTC.

V gene TRBV7-2 combines with J gene TRBJ2-7; 8 nucleotides align to TRBD2. The length of the CDR3 is 18 residues. V gave up 2 bases and J gave up 3 bases; unmatched junction bases: 15. CDR1 SGHTA and CDR2 FQGNSA come from the germline V gene. The CDR3 DNA follows: TGTGCCAGCAGCTTACGCCGGGGGGGGGCCGAAATTCACTACGAGCAGTACTTC. Protein product: CASSLRRGGAEIHYEQYF.

The chain has TRBV15 and TRBJ1-1; D is unresolved. Germline values: CDR1 LNHNV, CDR2 YYDKDF (reference sequence). V was pared by 1 base and J by 2 bases, with 14 bases between. The CDR3 is 16 amino acids. CDR3 bases: TGTGCCACCAGCAGAGGTCGGGGTGGTCTCAACACTGAAGCTTTCTTT. This gives the protein CATSRGRGGLNTEAFF.

The chain couples TRBV7-6 to TRBJ1-1; D gene uncertain. The CDR3 is 14 amino acids. In germline, CDR1 is SGHVS, CDR2 FNYEAQ. V lost 1 base and J 4 bases, leaving 10 bases between the germline ends. CDR3 residues: CASSLGGVATEAFF. In nucleotides, the CDR3 is TGTGCCAGCAGCTTAGGAGGAGTTGCCACTGAAGCTTTCTTT.

This chain links TRBV19 with TRBJ2-5; 13 positions agree with TRBD2. The CDR3 contains 15 residues. The J segment lost 5 bases and the V segment lost 4 bases, leaving 4 bases of the junction unmatched. The germline gives CDR1 LNHDA, CDR2 SQIVND (reference sequence). The CDR3 loop is CASSRTSGGLETQYF. The CDR3 nucleotides are TGTGCCAGTAGTAGGACTAGCGGGGGCCTGGAGACCCAGTACTTC.

This clone was counted between two and nine times. The chain uses TRBV27 and TRBJ1-5; D may be TRBD1 (5 bases). CDR3 size: 13 residues. In germline, CDR1 is MNHEY, CDR2 SMNVEV (reference sequence). The CDR3 here is CAHGAGPNQPQHF. The CDR3 region has the DNA TGTGCTCACGGGGCAGGGCCCAATCAGCCCCAGCATTTT.

There are a few counts of this clone. The V and J genes are TRBV6-6 and TRBJ2-7; D gene ambiguous. This CDR3 spans 11 amino acids. Per germline, CDR1 MNHNY and CDR2 SVGAGI (reference sequence). Trimming stripped 6 bases from V and 1 base from J, with 4 bases between. DNA for the CDR3: TGTGCCAGCAGCATATCCTACGAGCAGTACTTC. This sequence encodes CASSISYEQYF.

The chain employs TRBV18 and TRBJ2-5; no reliable D call. The CDR3 contains 12 residues. The V gene lost 6 bases and the J gene lost 2 bases, with 7 bases spanning the gap. Germline V gives CDR1 KGHSH, CDR2 LQKENI. The CDR3 spells CASSGTQETQYF. The CDR3 DNA sequence: TGTGCCAGCTCCGGTACTCAAGAGACCCAGTACTTC.

This clone was seen only a few times. The rearrangement joins TRBV20-1 to TRBJ2-7, with D unresolved. CDR1 DFQATT and CDR2 SNEGSKA come from the germline V gene (reference sequence). Deletions cut 5 bases from V and 1 base from J, with 3 bases between. This CDR3 is built from 10 residues. Here the CDR3 reads CSAGSYEQYF. DNA for the CDR3: TGCAGTGCTGGATCCTACGAGCAGTACTTC.

This clone was seen a handful of times. The same CDR3 can be traced to other DNA sequences in this sample. The V and J genes are TRBV19 and TRBJ2-5, with TRBD2 matching 12 bases. The CDR3 spans 15 residues. Germline loops: CDR1 LNHDA, CDR2 SQIVND (reference sequence). V was clipped by 3 bases and J by 5 bases; unmatched bases: 4. CDR3 region: CASSMTSGSYETQYF. The CDR3 coding sequence is TGTGCCAGTAGTATGACTAGCGGGAGTTATGAGACCCAGTACTTC.

This clone was found a few times. J is TRBJ1-5 and V is TRBV30, with D perhaps matching TRBD1 (6 bases). CDR3 length: 15 amino acids. The germline V and J ends were trimmed by 5 bases and 4 bases, with 18 bases remaining between them. CDR1 GTSNPN and CDR2 SVGIG come from the germline V gene (reference sequence). DNA of the CDR3: TGTGCCTGGGGGCGGGATGGAGGGGGGAATCAGCCCCAGCATTTT. Protein product: CAWGRDGGGNQPQHF.

This clone was recorded a few times. The J gene is TRBJ1-2, the V gene TRBV5-4; maybe TRBD1 (5 bases). The V gene's germline CDR1 is SGHNT and CDR2 YYREEE (reference sequence). This CDR3 spans 14 amino acids. Trimming stripped 4 bases from V and 6 bases from J, with 16 bases between. CDR3 nucleotide sequence: TGTGCCAGCAGCATTATTTGGGGGGGGGATGGCTACACCTTC. Encoded protein: CASSIIWGGDGYTF.

The V gene is TRBV18, the J gene TRBJ2-1; TRBD2 matches at 7 bases. With 2 bases clipped from V and 3 bases from J, the junction kept 10 bases outside the gene matches. CDR3 length: 17 amino acids. In germline, CDR1 is KGHSH, CDR2 LQKENI. CDR3 bases: TGTGCCAGCTCACCAAGGGCTAGCGGACCCAACTACAATGAGCAGTTCTTC. Its protein product is CASSPRASGPNYNEQFF.

This clone has only a few counts. V gene TRBV4-3 combines with J gene TRBJ2-3; the D gene is possibly TRBD2 (5 bases). This CDR3 contains 15 residues. Germline lookup yields CDR1 LGHNA and CDR2 YSLEER. V lost 0 bases, J lost 6 bases, and 13 bases lay in between. The CDR3 sequence is CASSQEGREWDTQYF. The CDR3 DNA sequence: TGCGCCAGCAGCCAAGAGGGGAGAGAGTGGGATACGCAGTATTTT.

Only a few counts were recorded for this clone. The CDR3 loop is CASSGTGIKTQYF. CDR3 in DNA: TGTGCCAGTTCCGGGACCGGGATAAAGACCCAGTACTTC. The chain recombines TRBV5-4 with TRBJ2-5; D is possibly TRBD1 or TRBD2 (5 bases each). Germline CDR1 SGHNT, CDR2 YYREEE (reference sequence). The CDR3 extends over 13 amino acids. With 8 bases removed from V and 6 bases from J, the gap between germline ends came to 17 bases. Combining the CDR3 with reference TRBV5-4 and TRBJ2-5 gives the whole variable domain ETGVTQSPTHLIKTRGQQVTLRCSSQSGHNTVSWYQQALGQGPQFIFQYYREEENGRGNFPPRFSGLQFPNYSSELNVNALELDDSALYLCASSGTGIKTQYFGPGTRLLVL.

Only a few counts were recorded for this clone. The chain combines TRBV30 with TRBJ1-6; 8 bases agree with TRBD1. Looked up from germline, CDR1 is GTSNPN and CDR2 is SVGIG (reference sequence). The CDR3 covers 13 residues. V lost 5 bases to trimming and J lost 7 bases; unmatched junction nucleotides: 4. As DNA, the CDR3 is TGTGCCTGGGCACAGGGGGAGAATTCACCCCTCCACTTT. It yields the protein CAWAQGENSPLHF.